Listed here is a single T cell receptor beta chain. The data belong to a study of blood T cell repertoires in COVID-19. The CDR3 extends over 14 amino acids. With V trimmed by 8 bases and J by 7 bases, 11 bases remained unmatched. CDR1 and CDR2 from the germline V gene are MNHEY and SMNVEV (reference sequence). Data came from immunoSEQ multiplex PCR; TCRdb stores just in-frame clones and leaves some out. The sample contains a few hundred thousand clones, about nine tenths of which appear only once. People in the exposed group encountered a COVID-19 case within 2 weeks before entering the study. The receptor's source is a woman aged 25 to 39 who had been exposed to COVID-19. The genes are TRBV27 and TRBJ2-5; 9 nucleotides match TRBD1. Sequencing used PBMCs or T cells enriched from blood (not recorded which). CDR3 DNA: TGTGCCAGCGGCTTTTGGGGACAGGGAGGGACCCAGTACTTC. It is translated as CASGFWGQGGTQYF.